The 13 T cell receptor beta chains given below trace back to one sample, sequenced in a study of T-cell memory formation after mild COVID-19. TCRdb processed the 5' RACE reads anew with MiXCR; each CDR3 protein has one entry. The sample lists around 340,000 distinct CDR3 sequences, about a sixth occurring once. Sequencing input: PBMCs or a T cell subset sorted from them (not recorded which). All receptors come from a man aged 18 to 35 who had mild COVID-19 (a few samples of this study predate the infection). Cell type and time point are not known.

V is TRBV4-1 and J is TRBJ2-3; D is possibly TRBD2 (6 bases). V lost 4 bases and J lost 3, with 20 bases in between. This CDR3 contains 17 residues. The germline CDR1 and CDR2 sequences are MGHRA and YSYEKL. CDR3 nucleotide sequence: TGCGCCAGCAGCCGAGAGGTGCGGTTGGAGGGAACAGATACGCAGTATTTT. It is translated as CASSREVRLEGTDTQYF.

In this sample, this clonotype turned up a few times. The chain uses TRBV12-3 or TRBV12-4 and TRBJ2-7; 9 bases map to TRBD2. The CDR3 has 13 residues. Trimming at V came to 7 bases and at J to 4 bases, leaving 5 bases not matched to a gene. Written as DNA, the CDR3 is TGTGCCAGCACGGCTAGCGGGGTTTACGAGCAGTACTTC. Its protein product is CASTASGVYEQYF.

This clonotype came up a few times. In DNA, the CDR3 is TGCGCCAGCAGCTTCTCCGGGACCGATAATCAGCCCCAGCATTTT. Residues: CASSFSGTDNQPQHF. This chain joins TRBV5-1 and TRBJ1-5, with D possibly TRBD1 on 5 matching bases. CDR1 and CDR2 from the germline V gene are SGHRS and YFSETQ. V was cut by 2 bases and J by 4 bases, with 13 bases left in between. The CDR3 has 15 amino acids.

This clonotype was seen many times. This chain joins TRBV4-3 and TRBJ2-3; 8 bases map to TRBD1. Germline CDR1 LGHNA, CDR2 YSLEER. The CDR3 runs to 16 residues. J lost 5 bases, V lost 1 base, and 8 bases had no gene match. The CDR3 protein is CASSQGHGRGQDTQYF. CDR3 DNA: TGCGCCAGCAGCCAAGGACACGGCAGGGGGCAAGATACGCAGTATTTT.

This clonotype was observed many times. The J gene is TRBJ1-6, the V gene TRBV5-1; a possible D gene is TRBD1 (5 bases). Trimming pared 5 bases from V and 8 bases from J, leaving 20 bases between. This CDR3 contains 16 residues. Germline lookup yields CDR1 SGHRS and CDR2 YFSETQ. CDR3 in amino acids: CASSRQPGTNDSPLHF. The DNA of the CDR3 is TGCGCCAGCAGTCGGCAACCAGGGACGAATGATTCACCCCTCCACTTT.

The chain combines TRBV19 with TRBJ2-3, with unresolved D. Between the trimmed V and J ends, which lost 3 bases and 0 bases, there was a span of 13 bases. CDR1 and CDR2 from the germline V gene are LNHDA and SQIVND (reference sequence). This CDR3 has 16 amino acids. CDR3 amino acids: CASSIQVTTSTDTQYF. The CDR3 DNA is TGTGCCAGTAGTATCCAAGTGACGACTAGCACAGATACGCAGTATTTT.

This clonotype was counted between two and nine times. The chain combines TRBV7-2 with TRBJ2-2; unclear D gene. The V end lost 1 base, the J end lost 6 bases, and 9 bases lay between the germline ends. CDR1 and CDR2 from the germline V gene are SGHTA and FQGNSA. The length of the CDR3 is 14 residues. For the CDR3, the DNA is TGTGCCAGCAGCTTAGAGGTCGGCCCCGGGGAGCTGTTTTTT. This gives the protein CASSLEVGPGELFF.

This clonotype appeared once. V usage is TRBV15 and J usage is TRBJ2-5; TRBD1 is a possible D gene (5 bases). Germline V gives CDR1 LNHNV, CDR2 YYDKDF (reference sequence). Trimming cost V 1 base and J 5 bases, with 11 bases left between them. This CDR3 is 14 amino acids long. CDR3 loop: CATSRAGAMETQYF. The CDR3 bases are TGTGCCACCAGCAGAGCTGGGGCAATGGAGACCCAGTACTTC.

This clonotype was detected only a few times. The chain is built from TRBV29-1 and TRBJ2-3; D gene ambiguous. V was pared by 7 bases and J by 0 bases, with 11 bases between. Looked up from germline, CDR1 is SQVTM and CDR2 is ANQGSEA. The CDR3 spans 13 residues. The CDR3 nucleotides are TGCAGCGCGACTGCCACTAGCACAGATACGCAGTATTTT. It translates to CSATATSTDTQYF.

The chain combines TRBV6-2 or TRBV6-3 with TRBJ2-2, with TRBD1 matching over 10 bases. The CDR3 covers 19 residues. Germline lookup yields CDR1 MNHEY and CDR2 SVGEGT. Losses at the gene ends were 2 bases for V and 5 bases for J; bases not matched to a gene: 14. CDR3: CASSYRDRGSQTGTGELFF. In DNA, the CDR3 is TGTGCCAGCAGTTACCGGGACAGGGGCTCACAAACGGGAACCGGGGAGCTGTTTTTT.

This chain connects TRBV3-1 to TRBJ1-1, with TRBD1 matching 7 bases. The CDR3 runs to 14 residues. Germline V gene sequence: CDR1 LGHDT, CDR2 YNNKEL (reference sequence). The V and J ends lost 1 base and 8 bases, in that order; junction bases with no gene match: 7. The CDR3 DNA sequence: TGTGCCAGCAGCCAAGCCACTCACAGGGGAGAAGCTTTCTTT. It translates to CASSQATHRGEAFF.

The V gene is TRBV4-1, the J gene TRBJ1-2; D is unclear. The CDR3 is 14 residues long. Trimming pared 3 bases from V and 6 bases from J, leaving 14 bases between. Looked up from germline, CDR1 is MGHRA and CDR2 is YSYEKL. The CDR3 sequence is CASSQLEGADGYTF. CDR3 nucleotides: TGCGCCAGCAGCCAGTTAGAAGGAGCGGATGGCTACACCTTC.

There are a few counts of this clonotype. The chain is built from TRBV5-1 and TRBJ2-4; no clear D gene. From germline, CDR1 is SGHRS and CDR2 YFSETQ. V lost 4 bases and J 0 bases, leaving 14 bases between the germline ends. This CDR3 is built from 16 residues. In DNA, the CDR3 is TGCGCCAGCAGCCCCCTGGGGTTAGCAGCCAAAAACATTCAGTACTTC. As protein: CASSPLGLAAKNIQYF. Full variable domain (outside the CDR3, taken from reference TRBV5-1 and TRBJ2-4): KAGVTQTPRYLIKTRGQQVTLSCSPISGHRSVSWYQQTPGQGLQFLFEYFSETQRNKGNFPGRFSGRQFSNSRSEMNVSTLELGDSALYLCASSPLGLAAKNIQYFGAGTRLSVL.